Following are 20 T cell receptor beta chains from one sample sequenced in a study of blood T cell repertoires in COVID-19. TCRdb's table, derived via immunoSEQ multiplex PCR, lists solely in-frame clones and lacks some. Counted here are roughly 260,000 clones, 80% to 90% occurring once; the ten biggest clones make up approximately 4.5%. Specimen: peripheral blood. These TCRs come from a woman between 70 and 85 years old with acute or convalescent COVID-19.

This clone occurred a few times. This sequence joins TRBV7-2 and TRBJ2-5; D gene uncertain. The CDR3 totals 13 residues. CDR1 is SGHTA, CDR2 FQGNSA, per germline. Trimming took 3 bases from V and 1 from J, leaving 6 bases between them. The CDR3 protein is CASSFELQETQYF. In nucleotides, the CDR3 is TGTGCCAGCAGCTTTGAACTCCAAGAGACCCAGTACTTC.

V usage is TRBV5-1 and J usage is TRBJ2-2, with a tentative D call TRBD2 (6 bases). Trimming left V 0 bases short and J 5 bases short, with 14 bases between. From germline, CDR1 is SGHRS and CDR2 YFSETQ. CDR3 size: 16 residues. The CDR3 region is CASSLGSHGTTGELFF. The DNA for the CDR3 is TGCGCCAGCAGCTTGGGATCTCATGGGACTACCGGGGAGCTGTTTTTT.

The CDR3 DNA is TGTGCCAGCTCACCACCTACCGGACAGGATAGCAATCAGCCCCAGCATTTT. Its protein is CASSPPTGQDSNQPQHF. The chain joins TRBV18 to TRBJ1-5; 7 nucleotides line up with TRBD1. After removal of 0 bases from V and 0 bases from J, the junction contained 5 bases not matched to a gene. Germline V lookup: CDR1 KGHSH, CDR2 LQKENI. This CDR3 is 17 amino acids long.

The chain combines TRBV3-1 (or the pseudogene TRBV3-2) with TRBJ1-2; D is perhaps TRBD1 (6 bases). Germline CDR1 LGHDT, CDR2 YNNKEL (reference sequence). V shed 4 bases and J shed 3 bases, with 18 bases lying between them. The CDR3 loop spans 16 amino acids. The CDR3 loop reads CASSPLGGANYYGYTF. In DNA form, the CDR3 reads TGTGCCAGCAGCCCCCTGGGGGGGGCTAATTACTATGGCTACACCTTC.

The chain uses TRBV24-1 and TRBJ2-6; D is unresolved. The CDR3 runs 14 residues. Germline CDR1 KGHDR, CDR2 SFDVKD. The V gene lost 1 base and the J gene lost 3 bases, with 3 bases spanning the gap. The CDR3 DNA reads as TGTGCCACCAGTGATTTCGGTGGGGCCAACGTCCTGACTTTC. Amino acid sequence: CATSDFGGANVLTF.

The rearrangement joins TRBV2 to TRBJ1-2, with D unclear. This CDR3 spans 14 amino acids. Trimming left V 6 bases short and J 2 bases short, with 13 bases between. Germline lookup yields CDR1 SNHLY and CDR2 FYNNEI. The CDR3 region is CASRDGGPNYGYTF. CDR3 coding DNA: TGTGCCAGCAGGGATGGAGGGCCCAACTATGGCTACACCTTC.

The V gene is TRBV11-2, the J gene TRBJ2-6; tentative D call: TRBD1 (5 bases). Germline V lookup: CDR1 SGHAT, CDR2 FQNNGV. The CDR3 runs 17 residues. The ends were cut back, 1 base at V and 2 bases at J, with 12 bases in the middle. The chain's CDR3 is CASSLGSGFAGANVLTF. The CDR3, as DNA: TGTGCCAGCAGCTTAGGGTCAGGGTTCGCTGGGGCCAACGTCCTGACTTTC. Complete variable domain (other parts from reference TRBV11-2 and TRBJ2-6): EAGVAQSPRYKIIEKRQSVAFWCNPISGHATLYWYQQILGQGPKLLIQFQNNGVVDDSQLPKDRFSAERLKGVDSTLKIQPAKLEDSAVYLCASSLGSGFAGANVLTFGAGSRLTVL.

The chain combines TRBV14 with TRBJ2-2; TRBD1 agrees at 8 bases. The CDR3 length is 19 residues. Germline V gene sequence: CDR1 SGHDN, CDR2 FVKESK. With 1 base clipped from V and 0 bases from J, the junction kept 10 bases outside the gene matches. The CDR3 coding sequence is TGTGCCAGCAGCCAAGCAACAGGGGGTGCCCACACGAACACCGGGGAGCTGTTTTTT. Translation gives CASSQATGGAHTNTGELFF.

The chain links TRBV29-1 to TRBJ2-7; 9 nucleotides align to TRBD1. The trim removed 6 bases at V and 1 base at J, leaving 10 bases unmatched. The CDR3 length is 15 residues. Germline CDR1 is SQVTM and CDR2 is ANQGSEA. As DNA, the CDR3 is TGCAGCGTCCGGGACAGGGTGACGGTTTCCTACGAGCAGTACTTC. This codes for CSVRDRVTVSYEQYF.

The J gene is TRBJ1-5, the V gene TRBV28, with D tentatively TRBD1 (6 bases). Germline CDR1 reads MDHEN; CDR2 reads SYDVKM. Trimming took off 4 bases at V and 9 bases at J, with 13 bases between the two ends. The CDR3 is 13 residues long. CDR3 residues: CASSSDSSRPQHF. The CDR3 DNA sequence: TGTGCCAGCAGTTCGGACAGCTCTCGGCCCCAGCATTTT.

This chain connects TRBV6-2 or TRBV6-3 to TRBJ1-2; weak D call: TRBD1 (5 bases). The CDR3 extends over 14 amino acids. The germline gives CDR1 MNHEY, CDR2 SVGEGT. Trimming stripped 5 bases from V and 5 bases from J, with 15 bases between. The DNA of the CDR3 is TGTGCCAGCAGTACCCGACCCCCAGGGTATGGCTACACCTTC. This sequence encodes CASSTRPPGYGYTF.

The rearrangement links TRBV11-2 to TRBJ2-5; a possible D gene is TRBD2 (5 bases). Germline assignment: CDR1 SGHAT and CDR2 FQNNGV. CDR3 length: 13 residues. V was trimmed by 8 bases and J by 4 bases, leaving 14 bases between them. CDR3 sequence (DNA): TGTGCCAGCCACCGAGGGTTTGTAGAGACCCAGTACTTC. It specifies CASHRGFVETQYF.

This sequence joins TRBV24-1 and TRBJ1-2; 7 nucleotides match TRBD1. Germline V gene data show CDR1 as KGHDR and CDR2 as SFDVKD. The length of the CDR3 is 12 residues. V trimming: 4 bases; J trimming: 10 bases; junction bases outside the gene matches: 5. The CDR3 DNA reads TGTGCCACCAGTGACTATGACAGGGACTACACCTTC. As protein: CATSDYDRDYTF.

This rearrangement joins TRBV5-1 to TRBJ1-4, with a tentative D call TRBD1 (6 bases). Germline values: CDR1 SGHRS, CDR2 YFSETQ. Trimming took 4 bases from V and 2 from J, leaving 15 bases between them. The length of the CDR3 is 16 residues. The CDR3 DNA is TGCGCCAGCAGCCTAGGGACATCCACTACTAATGAAAAACTGTTTTTT. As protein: CASSLGTSTTNEKLFF.

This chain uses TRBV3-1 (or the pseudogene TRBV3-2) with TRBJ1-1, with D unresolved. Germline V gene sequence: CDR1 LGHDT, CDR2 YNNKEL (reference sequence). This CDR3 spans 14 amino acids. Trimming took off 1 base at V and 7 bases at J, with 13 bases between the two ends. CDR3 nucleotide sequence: TGTGCCAGCAGCCAAGGGGTTGGGGAGAGTGAAGCTTTCTTT. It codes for CASSQGVGESEAFF.

The CDR3, as DNA: TGTGCCTGGAGTGTAGGGACTCAAGGAAACACCATATATTTT. Encoded protein: CAWSVGTQGNTIYF. This chain uses TRBV30 with TRBJ1-3, with D possibly being TRBD1 (5 bases). Germline CDR1 is GTSNPN and CDR2 is SVGIG (reference sequence). Trimming pared 0 bases from V and 4 bases from J, leaving 10 bases between. This CDR3 is 14 amino acids long.

The CDR3 spells CASRMIQGDTQYF. CDR3 coding DNA: TGTGCCAGCAGGATGATACAGGGAGATACGCAGTATTTT. The V and J genes are TRBV6-1 and TRBJ2-3; tentatively, D is TRBD1 (6 bases). Germline V gives CDR1 MNHNS, CDR2 SASEGT. The CDR3 is made up of 13 amino acids. V was shortened by 6 bases and J by 5 bases, with 12 bases between the two germline ends.

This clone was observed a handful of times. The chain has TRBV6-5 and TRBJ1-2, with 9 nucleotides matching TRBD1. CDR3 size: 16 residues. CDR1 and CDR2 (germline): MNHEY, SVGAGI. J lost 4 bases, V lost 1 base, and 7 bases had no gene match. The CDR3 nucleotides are TGTGCCAGCAGTTACTACGGACAGGGGATGCTCTATGGCTACACCTTC. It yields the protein CASSYYGQGMLYGYTF.

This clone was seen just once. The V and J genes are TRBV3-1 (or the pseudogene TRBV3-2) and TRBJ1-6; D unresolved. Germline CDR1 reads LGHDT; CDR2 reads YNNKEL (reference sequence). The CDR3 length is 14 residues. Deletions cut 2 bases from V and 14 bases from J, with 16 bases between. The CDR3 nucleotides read TGTGCCAGCAGCCAACTCGCTAAAAAGAGATCCCTCCACTTT. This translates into CASSQLAKKRSLHF.

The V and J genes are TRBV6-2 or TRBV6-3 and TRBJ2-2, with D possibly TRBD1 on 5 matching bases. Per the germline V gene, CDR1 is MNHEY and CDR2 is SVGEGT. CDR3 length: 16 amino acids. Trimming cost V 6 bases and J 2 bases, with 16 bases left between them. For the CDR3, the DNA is TGTGCCAGCAGCGGCCTACGACGGACAAACACCGGGGAGCTGTTTTTT. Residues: CASSGLRRTNTGELFF.